The T cell receptor (beta chain) under discussion was sequenced for a study of cytomegalovirus exposure and HLA in healthy donors. This CDR3 has 13 amino acids. From germline, CDR1 is SQVTM and CDR2 ANQGSEA. Study-wide results and limits: Later on, an analysis found that several of the most significant clusters appeared to be linked to common viral pathogens, which included parvovirus B19. The authors later found most CMV-associated TCR beta chains appeared HLA-restricted. Many donors shared some public TCRs, even though most TCR sequences were rare. When analyzed later, a missense DCLRE1C variant was found to be linked to TCR beta V- and J-gene trimming.

As concerns this clone: The antigen remains undetermined. The junction differs from germline at one of its ends, possibly a read error.

Researchers ran the PCR with 60 Vbeta and 13 Jbeta primers. Using immunoSEQ multiplex PCR, the repertoire was profiled, and TCRdb retains in-frame clones only, with some absent. The table shows fewer than 200,000 clones, with roughly 65% occurring only once. This chain links TRBV29-1 with TRBJ1-6; 7 nucleotides line up with TRBD1. Material for sequencing was PBMCs. This sequence originates from a woman under 30 in good health and CMV-seropositive. Written as DNA, the CDR3 is TGCAGCGTTGAAAGACAGGGTTTAGTCCCTAGGGACTTT. Protein product: CSVERQGLVPRDF. The full variable domain, with the rest looked up from reference TRBV29-1 and TRBJ1-6, is SAVISQKPSRDICQRGTSLTIQCQVDSQVTMMFWYRQQPGQSLTLIATANQGSEATYESGFVIDKFPISRPNLTFSTLTVSNMSPEDSSIYLCSVERQGLVPRDFGNGTRLTVT.